This T cell receptor (beta chain) was captured by sequencing in a study of PD-L1 blockade in urothelial cancer. Study overall: About 90% of the 29 patients were males with bladder-origin urothelial cancer. There were a median of about 150,000 T cells in blood samples.

Time point indicated: pretreatment peripheral blood. V gave up 7 bases and J gave up 3 bases; unmatched junction bases: 10. The CDR3 is 15 residues long. CDR1 SGHRS and CDR2 YFSETQ come from the germline V gene. The templates were synthetic TCR analogs, and they were spiked into each PCR. TCRdb's table, derived via immunoSEQ multiplex PCR, lists solely in-frame clones and lacks some. Of 54,000 or so clones listed, about four fifths are singletons. The clonotype originates from a man over 45 with urothelial cancer. The input for sequencing was PBMCs, taken around atezolizumab (anti-PD-L1) treatment. The rearrangement links TRBV5-1 to TRBJ2-7; 10 nucleotides match TRBD2. The CDR3 region has the DNA TGCGCCAGCGCAACCGCTAGCGGGGGAAACTACGAGCAGTACTTC. Protein: CASATASGGNYEQYF.